The 18 T cell receptor beta chains in this list originate from one sample, sequenced in a study of shared clonotypes between healthy human individuals. Method: immunoSEQ multiplex PCR; TCRdb's copy keeps in-frame clones and lacks some. The data hold some 660,000 clones, with 55% to 85% observed a single time. What was sequenced was memory CD4+ T cells sorted from blood. Subset meaning: CD45RA-negative fraction. The receptor source for this set is a young woman in good health.

This clone was found a few times. The chain is built from TRBV6-5 and TRBJ2-7; D gene unclear. Trimming took 4 bases from V and 0 from J, leaving 10 bases between them. Germline CDR1 MNHEY, CDR2 SVGAGI. This CDR3 is built from 14 residues. CDR3 sequence (DNA): TGTGCCAGCAGTTCAGGCCTCCTCTCCTACGAGCAGTACTTC. Encoded protein: CASSSGLLSYEQYF.

V gene TRBV6-4 combines with J gene TRBJ1-1; the match to TRBD1 covers 7 bases. Germline V lookup: CDR1 MRHNA, CDR2 SNTAGT. J gave up 5 bases and V 2 bases, and 8 bases lay outside the gene matches. This CDR3 has 15 amino acids. CDR3 coding DNA: TGTGCCAGCAGTGACCAATCAGGGGGTAAGACTGAAGCTTTCTTT. This translates into CASSDQSGGKTEAFF.

The chain couples TRBV25-1 to TRBJ2-7, with 10 bases aligning to TRBD2. V lost 5 bases, J lost 4 bases, and 11 bases stayed unmatched. Germline V lookup: CDR1 MGHDK, CDR2 SYGVNS. The CDR3 has 16 amino acids. The CDR3 here is CASSRAQREGLYEQYF. DNA for the CDR3: TGTGCCAGCAGTCGAGCACAGCGGGAGGGCCTTTACGAGCAGTACTTC.

The gene calls are TRBV15 and TRBJ1-1; D possibly corresponds to TRBD1 (5 bases). The CDR3 has 11 amino acids. V dropped 6 bases and J dropped 7 bases, with 9 bases sitting between them. Germline assignment: CDR1 LNHNV and CDR2 YYDKDF (reference sequence). The CDR3 DNA reads TGTGCCACCAGTACGGGGGTTGAAGCTTTCTTT. It translates to CATSTGVEAFF.

The J gene is TRBJ1-1, the V gene TRBV7-3, with 10 nucleotides matching TRBD1. This CDR3 is 14 amino acids long. J gave up 2 bases and V 5 bases, and 2 bases lay outside the gene matches. In germline, CDR1 is SGHTA, CDR2 FQGTGA. CDR3 coding DNA: TGTGCCAGCAGCAAGACAGGGGGCAACACTGAAGCTTTCTTT. The encoded protein is CASSKTGGNTEAFF.

This clone was counted only a few times. DNA for the CDR3: TGTGCCTGGAGCTCCTCCGGCGGTGTAGGGGAGACCCAGTACTTC. It is translated as CAWSSSGGVGETQYF. This chain joins TRBV30 and TRBJ2-5; D call uncertain. Trimming took 3 bases from V and 5 from J, leaving 19 bases between them. The germline CDR1 and CDR2 sequences are GTSNPN and SVGIG (reference sequence). This CDR3 contains 15 residues.

The gene calls are TRBV6-4 and TRBJ2-2; TRBD2 matches 11 bases. V dropped 5 bases and J dropped 3; count of bases not matched to a gene: 2. The CDR3 is 15 amino acids. The germline V gene has CDR1 MRHNA and CDR2 SNTAGT. As DNA, the CDR3 is TGTGCCAGCAGTCCGGGACTAGCGGACACCGGGGAGCTGTTTTTT. This codes for CASSPGLADTGELFF.

The chain links TRBV29-1 to TRBJ2-1; 9 bases agree with TRBD2. Germline CDR1 is SQVTM and CDR2 is ANQGSEA. The CDR3 loop spans 15 amino acids. V was pared by 4 bases and J by 0 bases, with 4 bases of the junction left unmatched. The CDR3 loop is CSVGAGGPSYNEQFF. DNA for the CDR3: TGCAGCGTTGGGGCGGGAGGGCCCTCCTACAATGAGCAGTTCTTC.

The J gene is TRBJ1-2, the V gene TRBV6-1; D might be TRBD1 (6 bases). The V and J ends lost 2 bases and 4 bases respectively, with 17 bases between them. CDR1 and CDR2 from the germline V gene are MNHNS and SASEGT. The CDR3 runs 16 residues. The CDR3 DNA reads TGTGCCAGCAGTGAATCCGTGGACAGCACGAGCTATGGCTACACCTTC. As protein: CASSESVDSTSYGYTF.

The chain joins TRBV5-1 to TRBJ2-2, with unresolved D. V lost 0 bases, J lost 4 bases, and 7 bases lay in between. The CDR3 is 14 amino acids. Germline V CDR1 and CDR2: SGHRS, YFSETQ. The CDR3 reads CASSLASTTGELFF. In DNA form, the CDR3 reads TGCGCCAGCAGCTTGGCTTCGACCACCGGGGAGCTGTTTTTT.

This clone was counted between two and nine times. J is TRBJ1-5 and V is TRBV7-9, with D unclear. The V gene lost 5 bases and the J gene lost 9 bases, with 17 bases spanning the gap. Germline CDR1 is SEHNR and CDR2 is FQNEAQ (reference sequence). The CDR3 consists of 14 residues. The CDR3: CASSPVSVLAPQHF. CDR3 bases: TGTGCCAGCAGCCCCGTCTCCGTCCTGGCGCCCCAGCATTTT.

The chain joins TRBV10-3 to TRBJ2-7; 10 bases map to TRBD2. J lost 2 bases, V lost 6 bases, and 10 bases had no gene match. Germline CDR1 ENHRY, CDR2 SYGVKD. The CDR3 is made up of 16 amino acids. In DNA form, the CDR3 reads TGTGCCATCAGAGACGGTACTAGCGGGACAACCTACGAGCAGTACTTC. Its protein product is CAIRDGTSGTTYEQYF.

V gene TRBV11-2 combines with J gene TRBJ1-2, with 8 bases aligning to TRBD1. The CDR3 has 16 residues. The germline gives CDR1 SGHAT, CDR2 FQNNGV. Trimming cost V 3 bases and J 6 bases; bases outside gene matches: 12. The CDR3, as DNA: TGTGCCAGCAGCTTCGGGACAGGACGGAGGCAGGATGGCTACACCTTC. This codes for CASSFGTGRRQDGYTF.

The chain couples TRBV5-1 to TRBJ1-2; 9 nucleotides line up with TRBD1. The length of the CDR3 is 14 residues. The germline CDR1 and CDR2 sequences are SGHRS and YFSETQ. V lost 4 bases to trimming and J lost 8 bases; unmatched junction nucleotides: 9. The CDR3 DNA is TGCGCCAGCAGCATAGCCGGGACAGGGAAGGGCTACACCTTC. Translated, it gives CASSIAGTGKGYTF.

The chain couples TRBV20-1 to TRBJ1-1; D gene uncertain. The V and J ends lost 3 bases and 8 bases respectively, with 10 bases between them. CDR1 and CDR2 from the germline V gene are DFQATT and SNEGSKA (reference sequence). The CDR3 has 11 residues. The CDR3 DNA sequence: TGCAGTGCTAGTTATTATGGGGAAGCTTTCTTT. It codes for CSASYYGEAFF.

The chain recombines TRBV19 with TRBJ2-2; TRBD2 matches 14 bases. Germline CDR1 is LNHDA and CDR2 is SQIVND (reference sequence). This CDR3 has 17 amino acids. The V gene end was trimmed by 4 bases and the J gene end by 5 bases; junction bases not matched to a gene: 6. The CDR3 is CASSSRGTSGSTGELFF. CDR3 DNA: TGTGCCAGTAGTAGTCGTGGGACTAGCGGGAGTACCGGGGAGCTGTTTTTT.

This chain uses TRBV5-1 with TRBJ2-7; D gene uncertain. Trimming took off 4 bases at V and 0 bases at J, with 11 bases between the two ends. CDR3 size: 14 residues. CDR1 and CDR2 from the germline V gene are SGHRS and YFSETQ. In DNA form, the CDR3 reads TGCGCCAGCAGCACCCAGTCTAGCTCCTACGAGCAGTACTTC. This encodes CASSTQSSSYEQYF.

V is TRBV27 and J is TRBJ1-2, with 8 bases fitting TRBD1. Germline loops: CDR1 MNHEY, CDR2 SMNVEV (reference sequence). This CDR3 spans 14 amino acids. Trimming cost V 5 bases and J 3 bases; bases outside gene matches: 5. In DNA, the CDR3 is TGTGCCAGCAGTAGGACAGGGAGCTACTATGGCTACACCTTC. Its translation is CASSRTGSYYGYTF.